The 30 T cell receptor beta chains in this list originate from one sample, sequenced in a study of cytomegalovirus exposure and HLA in healthy donors. Measured with immunoSEQ multiplex PCR; TCRdb has only the in-frame clones, and not every one. In the table there are roughly 80,000 clones, around 90% of which are singletons. Input material: PBMCs. These receptors were obtained from a young man in good health and CMV-seronegative.

This chain connects TRBV19 to TRBJ2-7, with no clear D. Trimming took 1 base from V and 5 from J, leaving 3 bases between them. This CDR3 has 11 amino acids. Germline CDR1 LNHDA, CDR2 SQIVND (reference sequence). The CDR3: CASSIAHEQYF. For the CDR3, the DNA is TGTGCCAGTAGTATAGCTCACGAGCAGTACTTC.

This clone came up once. CDR3 residues: CASSLVAAVGSSYNEQFF. DNA of the CDR3: TGTGCCAGCAGCTTAGTAGCGGCAGTTGGGAGCTCCTACAATGAGCAGTTCTTC. The chain couples TRBV7-9 to TRBJ2-1, with D possibly matching TRBD2 (6 bases). This CDR3 has 18 amino acids. The V gene's germline CDR1 is SEHNR and CDR2 FQNEAQ (reference sequence). V lost 1 base, J lost 0 bases, and 16 bases lay in between.

The V gene is TRBV2, the J gene TRBJ1-1; tentative D call: TRBD1 (6 bases). The germline V gene has CDR1 SNHLY and CDR2 FYNNEI. This CDR3 contains 15 residues. The germline V and J ends were trimmed by 4 bases and 3 bases, with 15 bases remaining between them. In DNA form, the CDR3 reads TGTGCCAGCAGTGCAACCCCCGGACAGTACACTGAAGCTTTCTTT. Translating gives CASSATPGQYTEAFF.

The chain is built from TRBV6-5 and TRBJ2-5; D is possibly TRBD2 (6 bases). Trimming removed 6 bases from V and 1 base from J, with 12 bases in between. The CDR3 totals 14 residues. Germline CDR1 MNHEY, CDR2 SVGAGI. The CDR3 spells CASRNLGGQETQYF. The CDR3 region has the DNA TGTGCCAGCAGGAACCTGGGGGGCCAAGAGACCCAGTACTTC.

In regard to this clone: This sample also contains other DNA sequences that code for the same CDR3. V usage is TRBV28 and J usage is TRBJ1-2, with D tentatively TRBD1 (6 bases). Trimming removed 3 bases from V and 4 bases from J, with 9 bases in between. The V gene's germline CDR1 is MDHEN and CDR2 SYDVKM. This CDR3 contains 13 residues. CDR3 nucleotide sequence: TGTGCCAGCAGTTTCAGGGGTAGCTATGGCTACACCTTC. Translated, it gives CASSFRGSYGYTF.

This clone was counted between two and nine times. The rearrangement uses TRBV19 and TRBJ2-1; 8 nucleotides align to TRBD2. This CDR3 region has 15 residues. The germline CDR1 and CDR2 sequences are LNHDA and SQIVND (reference sequence). V dropped 2 bases and J dropped 7; count of bases not matched to a gene: 7. CDR3 amino acids: CASSIRAGAVNEQFF. In DNA form, the CDR3 reads TGTGCCAGTAGTATAAGAGCGGGAGCTGTAAATGAGCAGTTCTTC.

This clone was counted a few times. The V gene is TRBV7-2, the J gene TRBJ2-2, with TRBD1 as a possible D gene (5 bases). V lost 5 bases to trimming and J lost 7 bases, with 11 bases between them. CDR1 is SGHTA, CDR2 FQGNSA, per germline. This CDR3 region has 13 residues. CDR3 loop: CASSTRVDGELFF. Here the CDR3 DNA reads TGTGCCAGCAGCACCAGGGTCGACGGGGAGCTGTTTTTT.

A word on this clone: The sample carries other DNA sequences with the same CDR3. The rearrangement links TRBV13 to TRBJ1-2; 9 bases are a match to TRBD1. Trimming cost V 2 bases and J 4 bases; bases outside gene matches: 8. This CDR3 comprises 16 residues. The germline V gene encodes CDR1 PRHDT and CDR2 FYEKMQ (reference sequence). The CDR3 here is CASSLSGSTGGYGYTF. The CDR3 region has the DNA TGTGCCAGCAGCTTATCGGGTTCGACAGGGGGCTATGGCTACACCTTC.

This sequence joins TRBV2 and TRBJ1-2; TRBD1 aligns across 11 bases. Unmatched junction bases numbered 8, after V lost 6 bases and J lost 2 bases. Germline loops: CDR1 SNHLY, CDR2 FYNNEI. The CDR3 has 16 amino acids. CDR3 protein: CASSPRDRGRNYGYTF. CDR3 bases: TGTGCCAGCAGCCCCCGGGACAGGGGGAGGAACTATGGCTACACCTTC.

The gene calls are TRBV6-4 and TRBJ2-7, with TRBD1 identical over 9 bases. The CDR3 sequence is 14 residues long. CDR1 and CDR2 (germline): MRHNA, SNTAGT. V gave up 5 bases and J gave up 4 bases; unmatched junction bases: 6. The CDR3 coding sequence is TGTGCCAGCAGTTACTTGGGACAGGGTTACGAGCAGTACTTC. The encoded protein is CASSYLGQGYEQYF.

The chain carries TRBV5-1 and TRBJ2-1, with TRBD1 identical over 8 bases. Germline V gene sequence: CDR1 SGHRS, CDR2 YFSETQ. Trimming at V came to 5 bases and at J to 4 bases, leaving 8 bases not matched to a gene. This CDR3 is 15 amino acids long. The chain's CDR3 is CASRSTGALYNEQFF. The DNA of the CDR3 is TGCGCCAGCAGATCGACAGGGGCGTTATACAATGAGCAGTTCTTC.

This rearrangement joins TRBV28 to TRBJ2-5, with D perhaps TRBD1 (7 bases). The V and J ends lost 4 bases and 5 bases respectively, with 8 bases between them. The CDR3 runs 12 residues. The germline CDR1 and CDR2 sequences are MDHEN and SYDVKM. CDR3 protein: CASSSGGETQYF. The CDR3 DNA sequence: TGTGCCAGCAGTTCAGGGGGGGAGACCCAGTACTTC.

The chain uses TRBV7-6 and TRBJ2-6; TRBD2 aligns across 11 bases. Germline V gene sequence: CDR1 SGHVS, CDR2 FNYEAQ. Trimming removed 5 bases from V and 2 bases from J; junction bases left unmatched: 8. The CDR3 is 18 residues long. The CDR3 nucleotides read TGTGCCAGCAGCGCGCAACTAGCGGGAGAGGCTGGGGCCAACGTCCTGACTTTC. Its translation: CASSAQLAGEAGANVLTF.

V and J are TRBV27 and TRBJ1-5; D uncertain. The CDR3 is made up of 12 amino acids. V dropped 5 bases and J dropped 5 bases, with 7 bases sitting between them. Germline V gives CDR1 MNHEY, CDR2 SMNVEV (reference sequence). CDR3 residues: CASSNTDQPQHF. The CDR3, as DNA: TGTGCCAGCAGTAATACTGATCAGCCCCAGCATTTT.

The chain links TRBV19 to TRBJ1-6; tentative D call: TRBD1 (5 bases). The CDR3 contains 15 residues. Per germline, CDR1 LNHDA and CDR2 SQIVND (reference sequence). V was trimmed by 2 bases and J by 7 bases, leaving 12 bases between them. The CDR3 reads CASSIRPGRNSPLHF. CDR3 nucleotide sequence: TGTGCCAGTAGTATACGTCCAGGGAGGAATTCACCCCTCCACTTT.

The J gene is TRBJ1-5, the V gene TRBV12-5; TRBD1 agrees at 9 bases. J gave up 2 bases and V 1 base, and 12 bases lay outside the gene matches. This CDR3 has 19 residues. CDR1 is LGHNT and CDR2 is FRNRAP in the germline V gene. The CDR3 DNA reads as TGTGCTAGTGGTTTGGCCCAACCCCGGGACAGGGAGGGCAATCAGCCCCAGCATTTT. As protein: CASGLAQPRDREGNQPQHF.

This chain uses TRBV5-3 with TRBJ2-1; 12 bases map to TRBD2. TRBV5-3 is given ORF status, its function remaining uncertain. The CDR3 covers 15 residues. V lost 0 bases, J lost 9 bases, and 4 bases stayed unmatched. CDR3 sequence reads: CARSLVLAGGPEQFF. DNA for the CDR3: TGTGCCAGAAGCTTGGTTCTAGCGGGAGGGCCTGAGCAGTTCTTC.

The J gene is TRBJ1-5, the V gene TRBV28; D might be TRBD1 (6 bases). The ends were cut back, 4 bases at V and 4 bases at J, with 14 bases in the middle. The CDR3 has 15 residues. The germline CDR1 and CDR2 sequences are MDHEN and SYDVKM. CDR3 region: CASSYSGTLNQPQHF. The CDR3 DNA reads as TGTGCCAGCAGTTACTCCGGGACACTAAATCAGCCCCAGCATTTT. Supplemented by reference TRBV28 and TRBJ1-5, the full variable domain reads DVKVTQSSRYLVKRTGEKVFLECVQDMDHENMFWYRQDPGLGLRLIYFSYDVKMKEKGDIPEGYSVSREKKERFSLILESASTNQTSMYLCASSYSGTLNQPQHFGDGTRLSIL.

This chain joins TRBV2 and TRBJ1-5; 10 nucleotides agree with TRBD1. V lost 8 bases to trimming and J lost 7 bases; unmatched junction nucleotides: 8. CDR1 and CDR2 from the germline V gene are SNHLY and FYNNEI. The CDR3 runs 14 residues. CDR3 sequence reads: CASGGDRGFQPQHF. CDR3 DNA: TGTGCCAGCGGGGGGGACAGGGGTTTCCAGCCCCAGCATTTT. The entire variable domain, with the rest obtained from reference TRBV2 and TRBJ1-5, is as follows: EPEVTQTPSHQVTQMGQEVILRCVPISNHLYFYWYRQILGQKVEFLVSFYNNEISEKSEIFDDQFSVERPDGSNFTLKIRSTKLEDSAMYFCASGGDRGFQPQHFGDGTRLSIL.

This clone appeared once. This rearrangement joins TRBV7-3 to TRBJ1-3; possibly TRBD1 for D (5 bases). V lost 8 bases and J 0 bases, leaving 14 bases between the germline ends. The CDR3 sequence is 15 residues long. Germline CDR1 SGHTA, CDR2 FQGTGA. In nucleotides, the CDR3 is TGTGCCAGCGCCCCGGGGGACCACTCTGGAAACACCATATATTTT. Its translation: CASAPGDHSGNTIYF.

This clone was seen once. This rearrangement joins TRBV29-1 to TRBJ2-6; 8 nucleotides align to TRBD2. Germline values: CDR1 SQVTM, CDR2 ANQGSEA. With V trimmed by 1 base and J by 0 bases, 2 bases remained unmatched. The CDR3 loop spans 16 amino acids. CDR3 sequence reads: CSVEASGLSGANVLTF. Written as DNA, the CDR3 is TGCAGCGTTGAAGCTAGCGGGCTCTCTGGGGCCAACGTCCTGACTTTC.

The rearrangement links TRBV6-5 to TRBJ1-5, with D possibly matching TRBD1 (6 bases). Germline lookup yields CDR1 MNHEY and CDR2 SVGAGI. This CDR3 contains 15 residues. The V end was cut by 5 bases, the J end by 1 base, with 12 bases between. The CDR3 sequence is CASSPGGQSNQPQHF. The CDR3 region has the DNA TGTGCCAGCAGTCCAGGAGGACAGAGCAATCAGCCCCAGCATTTT.

The V call is TRBV6-6, the J call TRBJ1-2, with TRBD1 matching 9 bases. The CDR3 contains 13 residues. Germline loops: CDR1 MNHNY, CDR2 SVGAGI (reference sequence). Trimming took 6 bases from V and 6 from J; bases not matched to a gene: 5. The CDR3 protein is CASSEQGADGYTF. CDR3 DNA: TGTGCCAGCAGCGAACAGGGGGCGGATGGCTACACCTTC.

The chain has TRBV11-3 and TRBJ2-7; possibly TRBD2 for D (5 bases). The germline V gene encodes CDR1 SGHNT and CDR2 YENEEA. This CDR3 is built from 12 residues. V lost 3 bases and J lost 6, with 9 bases in between. CDR3 in amino acids: CASSFSGSEQYF. Here the CDR3 DNA reads TGTGCCAGCAGCTTCTCGGGGTCCGAGCAGTACTTC. Drawing the rest from reference TRBV11-3 and TRBJ2-7, the complete variable domain is EAGVVQSPRYKIIEKKQPVAFWCNPISGHNTLYWYLQNLGQGPELLIRYENEEAVDDSQLPKDRFSAERLKGVDSTLKIQPAELGDSAVYLCASSFSGSEQYFGPGTRLTVT.

The gene calls are TRBV13 and TRBJ2-3, with TRBD2 identical over 14 bases. There are 16 residues in the CDR3. The germline gives CDR1 PRHDT, CDR2 FYEKMQ (reference sequence). V lost 5 bases, J lost 3 bases, and 4 bases stayed unmatched. The CDR3 protein is CASSQTSGGVTDTQYF. In nucleotides, the CDR3 is TGTGCCAGCAGCCAGACTAGCGGGGGGGTGACAGATACGCAGTATTTT.

The chain is built from TRBV27 and TRBJ2-1, with 7 nucleotides matching TRBD2. The germline V gene has CDR1 MNHEY and CDR2 SMNVEV (reference sequence). The CDR3 length is 14 residues. V shed 3 bases and J 8 bases; nucleotides not matched to a gene: 7. The CDR3 spells CASSFNGRIDEQFF. The CDR3 nucleotides read TGTGCCAGCAGTTTCAACGGGAGGATCGATGAGCAGTTCTTC.

This clone was counted a few times. The chain has TRBV27 and TRBJ2-7; D may be TRBD1 (5 bases). The CDR3 length is 13 residues. V lost 6 bases to trimming and J lost 4 bases, with 13 bases between them. Germline values: CDR1 MNHEY, CDR2 SMNVEV (reference sequence). This chain's CDR3 is CASSPGRGYEQYF. The CDR3 nucleotides read TGTGCCAGCAGCCCTGGTAGGGGTTACGAGCAGTACTTC.

The V and J genes are TRBV2 and TRBJ2-5, with D maybe TRBD1 (6 bases). This CDR3 comprises 14 residues. Looked up from germline, CDR1 is SNHLY and CDR2 is FYNNEI. The V end was cut by 3 bases, the J end by 5 bases, with 13 bases between. CDR3 coding DNA: TGTGCCAGCAGTGAGACAGGCCCCCTGGAGACCCAGTACTTC. Amino acid sequence: CASSETGPLETQYF.

The genes are TRBV28 and TRBJ2-1; TRBD2 agrees at 8 bases. This CDR3 region has 15 residues. The V gene's germline CDR1 is MDHEN and CDR2 SYDVKM. V was pared by 2 bases and J by 3 bases, with 3 bases of the junction left unmatched. The chain's CDR3 is CASSLSGGIYNEQFF. The CDR3 DNA reads TGTGCCAGCAGTTTAAGCGGGGGAATCTACAATGAGCAGTTCTTC.

This clone was recorded only once. The rearrangement links TRBV7-9 to TRBJ1-5, with TRBD1 as a possible D gene (6 bases). In germline, CDR1 is SEHNR, CDR2 FQNEAQ (reference sequence). This CDR3 comprises 15 residues. Between the trimmed V and J ends, which lost 1 base and 7 bases, there was a span of 14 bases. The CDR3 bases are TGTGCCAGCAGCTTAGGTTGGACAGAGGAACAGCCCCAGCATTTT. Amino acid sequence: CASSLGWTEEQPQHF.